This T cell receptor beta chain appears in the sequencing data of a study of T cells after yellow fever vaccination. Study overall: Those fractions that held only low numbers of cells were prepared using the SMART-Seq v4 Ultra Low Input RNA kit. Points from the study as a whole: Most clones from primary vaccination resurfaced after the booster (about 95% CD4, over 85% CD8).

The germline V gene has CDR1 MNHEY and CDR2 SVGAGI. This CDR3 has 19 amino acids. The V gene end was trimmed by 2 bases and the J gene end by 2 bases; junction bases not matched to a gene: 13. TCRdb reprocessed the 5' RACE reads via MiXCR and lists one record per CDR3 protein. The table lists hundreds of thousands of distinct CDR3 sequences, more than 9% of them singletons, with around 14% in the top ten. This clonotype was observed a few times. What it binds is unknown. The rearrangement links TRBV6-5 to TRBJ2-7; the match to TRBD2 covers 12 bases. The source material was PBMCs, sampled on the day of the yellow fever booster vaccination. The origin of this receptor is a man aged 30 to 45 who received the YFV17D yellow fever vaccine. This CDR3 is CASSYRLAGEDSGAYEQYF. CDR3 bases: TGTGCCAGCAGTTACCGACTAGCGGGAGAGGATTCCGGGGCCTACGAGCAGTACTTC.